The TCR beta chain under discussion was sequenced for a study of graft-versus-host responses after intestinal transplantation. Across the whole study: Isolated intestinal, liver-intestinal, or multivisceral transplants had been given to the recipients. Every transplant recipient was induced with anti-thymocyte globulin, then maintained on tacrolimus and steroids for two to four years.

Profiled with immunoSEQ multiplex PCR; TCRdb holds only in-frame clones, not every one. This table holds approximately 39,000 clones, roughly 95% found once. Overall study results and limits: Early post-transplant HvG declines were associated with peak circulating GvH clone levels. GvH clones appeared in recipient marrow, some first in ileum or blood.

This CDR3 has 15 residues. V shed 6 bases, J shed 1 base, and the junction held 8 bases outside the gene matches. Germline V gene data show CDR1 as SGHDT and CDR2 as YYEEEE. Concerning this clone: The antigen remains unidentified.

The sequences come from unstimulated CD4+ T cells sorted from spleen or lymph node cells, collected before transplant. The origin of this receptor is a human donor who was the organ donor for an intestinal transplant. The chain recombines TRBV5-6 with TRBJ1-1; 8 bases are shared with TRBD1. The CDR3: CASTLLDRENTEAFF. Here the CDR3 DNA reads TGTGCCAGCACCCTGTTGGACAGGGAGAACACTGAAGCTTTCTTT. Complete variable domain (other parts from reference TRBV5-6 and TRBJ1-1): DAGVTQSPTHLIKTRGQQVTLRCSPKSGHDTVSWYQQALGQGPQFIFQYYEEEERQRGNFPDRFSGHQFPNYSSELNVNALLLGDSALYLCASTLLDRENTEAFFGQGTRLTVV.